This T cell receptor (beta chain) was recovered during a study of TIL therapy for anti-PD-1-resistant metastatic lung cancer. Turning to the study itself: Median tumor PD-L1 proportion score was approximately 6.3%. Tumors carried a median about 1.5 non-synonymous mutations per megabase.

Time point noted: pre-treatment sample, taken before nivolumab and TIL therapy. The immunoSEQ assay was v3. Clones were sequenced by immunoSEQ multiplex PCR, and TCRdb holds only the in-frame ones, with some missing. This sample has roughly 20,000 clones, with 60% to 80% found just once. Looked up from germline, CDR1 is SQVTM and CDR2 is ANQGSEA. The CDR3 has 12 residues. V lost 3 bases, J lost 1 base, and 5 bases lay in between. The chain combines TRBV29-1 with TRBJ2-3; D gene unclear. This TCR came from a person aged 25-85 years with non-small cell lung cancer. Sequencing was performed on blood, taken at baseline. The CDR3 DNA reads TGCAGCGTTGACCGGGGCACAGATACGCAGTATTTT. This encodes CSVDRGTDTQYF.